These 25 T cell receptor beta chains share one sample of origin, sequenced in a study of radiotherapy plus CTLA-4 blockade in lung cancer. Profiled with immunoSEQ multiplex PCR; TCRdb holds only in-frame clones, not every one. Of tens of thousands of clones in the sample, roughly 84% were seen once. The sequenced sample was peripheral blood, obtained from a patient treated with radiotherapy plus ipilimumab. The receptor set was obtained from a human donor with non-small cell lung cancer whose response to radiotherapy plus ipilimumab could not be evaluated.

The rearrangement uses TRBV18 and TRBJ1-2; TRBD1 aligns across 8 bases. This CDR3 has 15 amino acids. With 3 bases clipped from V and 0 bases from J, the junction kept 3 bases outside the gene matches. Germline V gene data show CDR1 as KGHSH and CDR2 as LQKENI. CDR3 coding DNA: TGTGCCAGCTCACCCGGACAGGGCCCTAACTATGGCTACACCTTC. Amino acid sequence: CASSPGQGPNYGYTF.

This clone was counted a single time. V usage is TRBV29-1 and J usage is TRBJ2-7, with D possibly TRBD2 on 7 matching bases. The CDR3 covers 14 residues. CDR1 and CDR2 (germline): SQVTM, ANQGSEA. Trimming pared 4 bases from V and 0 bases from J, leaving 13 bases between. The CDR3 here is CSVGGGGSSYEQYF. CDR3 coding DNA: TGCAGCGTTGGGGGGGGCGGAAGCTCCTACGAGCAGTACTTC.

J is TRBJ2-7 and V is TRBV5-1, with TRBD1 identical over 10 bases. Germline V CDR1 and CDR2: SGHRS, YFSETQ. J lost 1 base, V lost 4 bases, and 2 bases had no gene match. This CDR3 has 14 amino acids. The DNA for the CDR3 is TGCGCCAGCAGCCAGGGACAGGGGTCCTACGAGCAGTACTTC. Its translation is CASSQGQGSYEQYF.

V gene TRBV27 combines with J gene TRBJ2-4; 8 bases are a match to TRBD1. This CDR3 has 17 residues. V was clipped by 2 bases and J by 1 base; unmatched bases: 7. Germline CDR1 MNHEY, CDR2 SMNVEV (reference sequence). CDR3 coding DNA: TGTGCCAGCAGTTTAGGCCCAGGGGGCTCGGCCAAAAACATTCAGTACTTC. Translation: CASSLGPGGSAKNIQYF.

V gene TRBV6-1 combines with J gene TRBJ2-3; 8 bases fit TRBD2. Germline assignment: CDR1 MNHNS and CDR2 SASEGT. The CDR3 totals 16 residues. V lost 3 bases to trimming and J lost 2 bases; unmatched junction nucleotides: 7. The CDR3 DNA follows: TGTGCCAGCAGTGATGGTACTAGCGGATTCACAGATACGCAGTATTTT. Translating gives CASSDGTSGFTDTQYF.

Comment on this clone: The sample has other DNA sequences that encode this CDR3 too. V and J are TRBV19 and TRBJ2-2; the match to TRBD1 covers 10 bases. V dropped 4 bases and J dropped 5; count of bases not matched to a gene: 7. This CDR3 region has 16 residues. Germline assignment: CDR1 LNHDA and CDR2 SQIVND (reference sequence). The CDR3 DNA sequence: TGTGCCAGTAGTACCCGACAGGGGGCAGGAACCGGGGAGCTGTTTTTT. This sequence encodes CASSTRQGAGTGELFF.

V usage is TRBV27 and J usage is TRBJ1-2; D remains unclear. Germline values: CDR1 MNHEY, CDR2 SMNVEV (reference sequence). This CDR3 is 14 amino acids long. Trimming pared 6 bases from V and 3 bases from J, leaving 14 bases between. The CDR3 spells CASRGGLSYYGYTF. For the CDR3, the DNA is TGTGCCAGCAGGGGCGGACTTTCCTACTATGGCTACACCTTC.

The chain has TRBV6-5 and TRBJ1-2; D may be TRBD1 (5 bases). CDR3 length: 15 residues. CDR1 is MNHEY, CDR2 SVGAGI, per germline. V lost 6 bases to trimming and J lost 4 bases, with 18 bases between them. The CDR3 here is CASRSTGRTSYGYTF. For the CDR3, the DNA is TGTGCCAGCAGATCCACCGGACGGACATCCTATGGCTACACCTTC.

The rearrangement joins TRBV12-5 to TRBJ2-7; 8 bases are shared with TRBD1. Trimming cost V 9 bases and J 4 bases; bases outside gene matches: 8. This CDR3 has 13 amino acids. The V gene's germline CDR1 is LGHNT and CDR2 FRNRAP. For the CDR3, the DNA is TGTGCTAGCCCGGGACAGGTTTTATACGAGCAGTACTTC. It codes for CASPGQVLYEQYF.

The CDR3, as DNA: TGTGCCACCAGCAGAGATAGGGGATTTGGAGAAAAACTGTTTTTT. Protein product: CATSRDRGFGEKLFF. The chain uses TRBV15 and TRBJ1-4; maybe TRBD1 (5 bases). The CDR3 covers 15 residues. Trimming cost V 0 bases and J 8 bases, with 13 bases left between them. Per the germline V gene, CDR1 is LNHNV and CDR2 is YYDKDF (reference sequence).

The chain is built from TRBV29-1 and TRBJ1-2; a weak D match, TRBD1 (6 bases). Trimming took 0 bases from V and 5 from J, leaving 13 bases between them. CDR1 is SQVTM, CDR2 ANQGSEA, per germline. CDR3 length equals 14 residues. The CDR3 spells CSVEDPRGVYGYTF. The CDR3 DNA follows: TGCAGCGTTGAAGATCCCAGGGGAGTTTATGGCTACACCTTC.

CDR3 DNA sequence: TGCGCCAGCAGACCTGACAGCCCGAACACTGAAGCTTTCTTT. Its protein product is CASRPDSPNTEAFF. This chain links TRBV5-1 with TRBJ1-1; tentatively, D is TRBD1 (5 bases). The V gene lost 5 bases and the J gene lost 1 base, with 12 bases spanning the gap. Looked up from germline, CDR1 is SGHRS and CDR2 is YFSETQ. The CDR3 has 14 amino acids.

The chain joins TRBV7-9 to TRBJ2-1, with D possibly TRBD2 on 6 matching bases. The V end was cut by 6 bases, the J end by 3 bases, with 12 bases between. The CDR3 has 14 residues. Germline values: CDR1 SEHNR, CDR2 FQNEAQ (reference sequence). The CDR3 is CASSRDSGYNEQFF. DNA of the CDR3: TGTGCCAGCAGTCGAGATAGCGGCTACAATGAGCAGTTCTTC.

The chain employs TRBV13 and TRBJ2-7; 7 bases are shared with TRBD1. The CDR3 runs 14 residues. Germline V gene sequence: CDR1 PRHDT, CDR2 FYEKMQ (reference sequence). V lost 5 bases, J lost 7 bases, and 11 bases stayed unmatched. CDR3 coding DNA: TGTGCCAGCAGCCACGGGACAGCCGGAGGAGAGCAGTACTTC. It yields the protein CASSHGTAGGEQYF.

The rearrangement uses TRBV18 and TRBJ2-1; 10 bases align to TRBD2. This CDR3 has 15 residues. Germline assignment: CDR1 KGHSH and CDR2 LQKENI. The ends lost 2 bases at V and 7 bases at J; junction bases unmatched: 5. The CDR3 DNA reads TGTGCCAGCTCACCAAATCTAGCGGGGGTAAATGAGCAGTTCTTC. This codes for CASSPNLAGVNEQFF.

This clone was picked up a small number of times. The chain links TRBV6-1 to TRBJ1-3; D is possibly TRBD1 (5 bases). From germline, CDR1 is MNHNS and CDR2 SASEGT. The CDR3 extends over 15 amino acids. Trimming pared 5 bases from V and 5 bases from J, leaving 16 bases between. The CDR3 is CASSSVGGARNTIYF. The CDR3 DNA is TGTGCCAGCAGTTCTGTGGGAGGGGCTCGAAACACCATATATTTT.

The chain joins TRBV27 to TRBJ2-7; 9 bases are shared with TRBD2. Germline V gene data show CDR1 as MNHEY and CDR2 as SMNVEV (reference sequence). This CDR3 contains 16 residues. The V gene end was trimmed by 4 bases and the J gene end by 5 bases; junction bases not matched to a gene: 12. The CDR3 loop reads CASSSVAGLADHEQYF. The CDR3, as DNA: TGTGCCAGCAGTTCTGTGGCGGGACTAGCAGACCACGAGCAGTACTTC.

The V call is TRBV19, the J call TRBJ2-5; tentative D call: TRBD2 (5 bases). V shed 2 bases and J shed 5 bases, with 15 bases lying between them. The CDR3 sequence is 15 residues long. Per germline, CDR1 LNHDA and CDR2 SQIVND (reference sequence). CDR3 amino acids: CASSIPSAGIETQYF. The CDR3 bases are TGTGCCAGTAGTATACCTTCTGCGGGTATCGAGACCCAGTACTTC.

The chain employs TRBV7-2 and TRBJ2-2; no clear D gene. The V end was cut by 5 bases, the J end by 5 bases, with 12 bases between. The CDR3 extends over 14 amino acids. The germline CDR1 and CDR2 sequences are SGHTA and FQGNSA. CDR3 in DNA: TGTGCCAGCAGCCCTAGTTCCGGGACCGGGGAGCTGTTTTTT. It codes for CASSPSSGTGELFF. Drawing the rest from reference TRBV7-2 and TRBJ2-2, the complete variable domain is GAGVSQSPSNKVTEKGKDVELRCDPISGHTALYWYRQSLGQGLEFLIYFQGNSAPDKSGLPSDRFSAERTGGSVSTLTIQRTQQEDSAVYLCASSPSSGTGELFFGEGSRLTVL.

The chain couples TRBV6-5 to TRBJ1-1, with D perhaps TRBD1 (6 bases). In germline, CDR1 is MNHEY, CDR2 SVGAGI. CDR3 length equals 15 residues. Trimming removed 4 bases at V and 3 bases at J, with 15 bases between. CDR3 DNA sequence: TGTGCCAGCAGTTTGACAGGTGATATGGACACTGAAGCTTTCTTT. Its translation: CASSLTGDMDTEAFF.

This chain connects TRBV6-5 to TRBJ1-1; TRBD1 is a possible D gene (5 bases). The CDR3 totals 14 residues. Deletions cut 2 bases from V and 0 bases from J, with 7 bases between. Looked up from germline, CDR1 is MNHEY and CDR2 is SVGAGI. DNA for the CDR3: TGTGCCAGCAGTTACGGGGCGGTGAACACTGAAGCTTTCTTT. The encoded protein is CASSYGAVNTEAFF.

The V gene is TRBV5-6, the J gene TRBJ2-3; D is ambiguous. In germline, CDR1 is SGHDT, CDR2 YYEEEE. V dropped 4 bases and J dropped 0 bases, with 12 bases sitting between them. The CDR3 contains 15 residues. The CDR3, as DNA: TGTGCCAGCAGCCGCCTCTATGCCAGCACAGATACGCAGTATTTT. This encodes CASSRLYASTDTQYF.

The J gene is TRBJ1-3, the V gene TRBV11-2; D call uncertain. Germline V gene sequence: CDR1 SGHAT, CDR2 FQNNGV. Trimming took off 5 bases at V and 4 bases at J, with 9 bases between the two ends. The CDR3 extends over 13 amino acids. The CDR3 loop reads CASSLLKGNTIYF. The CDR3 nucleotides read TGTGCCAGCAGCCTACTAAAGGGAAACACCATATATTTT.

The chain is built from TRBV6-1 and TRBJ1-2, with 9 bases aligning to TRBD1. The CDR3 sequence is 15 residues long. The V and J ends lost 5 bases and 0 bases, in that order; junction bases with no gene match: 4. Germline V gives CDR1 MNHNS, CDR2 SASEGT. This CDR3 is CASSSGTGTNYGYTF. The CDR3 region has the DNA TGTGCCAGCAGTTCGGGGACAGGGACTAACTATGGCTACACCTTC.

DNA for the CDR3: TGTGCCAGCAGTCGGGGACTAGCGGGGGGGGTAAATGAGCAGTTCTTC. Translation gives CASSRGLAGGVNEQFF. The chain carries TRBV5-4 and TRBJ2-1, with TRBD2 identical over 16 bases. The germline CDR1 and CDR2 sequences are SGHNT and YYREEE (reference sequence). The CDR3 extends over 16 amino acids. V was pared by 5 bases and J by 7 bases, with 6 bases of the junction left unmatched.